These 20 T cell receptor beta chains share one sample of origin, sequenced in a study of Graves' ophthalmopathy and Graves' hyperthyroidism. Transcripts of RNA were the source for amplifying TCR beta CDR3 regions. In the first round, RT-PCR was carried out with HTBI primers, and a multiplex PCR formed the second round. TCRdb called the multiplex PCR reads again in MiXCR, with one record for every CDR3 protein. The table lists some 150,000 distinct CDR3 sequences, around 40% of them singletons. Sequenced material: peripheral blood. These receptors came from a man aged 25-45 years with Graves' ophthalmopathy.

This clonotype was recorded at least ten times. The chain couples TRBV6-1 to TRBJ1-5; D is unresolved. CDR1 and CDR2 from the germline V gene are MNHNS and SASEGT. V lost 2 bases, J lost 0 bases, and 17 bases lay in between. The CDR3 is made up of 18 amino acids. The CDR3 loop is CASSELRGSVYSNQPQHF. Written as DNA, the CDR3 is TGTGCCAGCAGTGAATTACGTGGGTCGGTTTATAGCAATCAGCCCCAGCATTTT.

J is TRBJ1-1 and V is TRBV5-1; TRBD1 agrees at 9 bases. This CDR3 comprises 14 residues. Germline CDR1 SGHRS, CDR2 YFSETQ. V dropped 6 bases and J dropped 5; count of bases not matched to a gene: 8. The CDR3: CASNKQGATTEAFF. In DNA, the CDR3 is TGCGCCAGCAACAAACAGGGGGCTACGACTGAAGCTTTCTTT.

This clonotype has at least ten counts. The chain links TRBV27 to TRBJ1-1; D gene ambiguous. The V end was cut by 6 bases, the J end by 5 bases, with 13 bases between. The CDR3 totals 13 residues. From germline, CDR1 is MNHEY and CDR2 SMNVEV (reference sequence). The CDR3 DNA follows: TGTGCCAGCAGGTCTGGGCGGGGAACTGAAGCTTTCTTT. This encodes CASRSGRGTEAFF.

This clonotype was seen repeatedly, ten times or more. The chain employs TRBV5-1 and TRBJ2-2; no reliable D call. Per the germline V gene, CDR1 is SGHRS and CDR2 is YFSETQ. V lost 2 bases, J lost 2 bases, and 7 bases lay in between. The CDR3 runs to 14 residues. CDR3: CASSLGQNTGELFF. For the CDR3, the DNA is TGCGCCAGCAGCTTAGGTCAAAACACCGGGGAGCTGTTTTTT.

The chain uses TRBV6-1 and TRBJ2-7; 8 bases align to TRBD2. This CDR3 is 14 amino acids long. V lost 7 bases and J lost 4; bases outside the gene matches: 9. Per the germline V gene, CDR1 is MNHNS and CDR2 is SASEGT. CDR3 sequence (DNA): TGTGCCAGCACCCCCGGCGGGAGGAATTACGAGCAGTACTTC. Translated, it gives CASTPGGRNYEQYF.

This clonotype was observed at least ten times. The chain couples TRBV11-2 to TRBJ2-7; 9 bases match TRBD2. Looked up from germline, CDR1 is SGHAT and CDR2 is FQNNGV. The V segment lost 1 base and the J segment 6 bases; nucleotides outside the gene matches: 4. The CDR3 length is 14 residues. CDR3 region: CASSLVAGVFEQYF. The CDR3, as DNA: TGTGCCAGCAGCTTAGTAGCGGGAGTTTTCGAGCAGTACTTC.

The chain combines TRBV12-3 or TRBV12-4 with TRBJ1-5; weak D call: TRBD1 (6 bases). CDR3 size: 15 residues. The V end lost 4 bases, the J end lost 8 bases, and 18 bases lay between the germline ends. CDR3 amino acids: CASSSNQGTREPQHF. The CDR3 DNA follows: TGTGCCAGCAGTTCGAACCAGGGGACACGAGAGCCCCAGCATTTT.

The J gene is TRBJ2-7, the V gene TRBV12-3 or TRBV12-4; 10 nucleotides align to TRBD2. The CDR3 contains 17 residues. V lost 5 bases to trimming and J lost 4 bases; unmatched junction nucleotides: 14. In DNA form, the CDR3 reads TGTGCCAGCAGTGGCGCTAGCGGGAGAGCCCCCCGATACGAGCAGTACTTC. Translation: CASSGASGRAPRYEQYF.

The V gene is TRBV28, the J gene TRBJ2-7; TRBD2 matches at 7 bases. Germline CDR1 MDHEN, CDR2 SYDVKM. The CDR3 is made up of 16 amino acids. Trimming removed 3 bases from V and 3 bases from J; junction bases left unmatched: 11. The CDR3 DNA follows: TGTGCCAGCAGTTTCTTCGTTTTGGAGCGGGACTACGAGCAGTACTTC. It encodes CASSFFVLERDYEQYF.

The V call is TRBV6-1, the J call TRBJ1-1; D call uncertain. This CDR3 has 12 residues. V gave up 7 bases and J gave up 3 bases, with 9 bases separating them. From germline, CDR1 is MNHNS and CDR2 SASEGT. The CDR3 loop reads CASKDPDTEAFF. The CDR3 region has the DNA TGTGCCAGCAAGGACCCCGACACTGAAGCTTTCTTT.

The table lists this clonotype with many counts. CDR3 bases: TGTGCCTGGAGTGTAGGACGCGGCGGGGAGCTGTTTTTT. This translates into CAWSVGRGGELFF. The V call is TRBV30, the J call TRBJ2-2; D call uncertain. This CDR3 has 13 amino acids. Trimming removed 0 bases from V and 7 bases from J, with 9 bases in between. From germline, CDR1 is GTSNPN and CDR2 SVGIG (reference sequence).

This chain joins TRBV20-1 and TRBJ2-5, with D uncertain. V lost 0 bases to trimming and J lost 6 bases, with 14 bases between them. The CDR3 contains 14 residues. Germline values: CDR1 DFQATT, CDR2 SNEGSKA (reference sequence). CDR3 sequence reads: CSARDPGMLQTQYF. In DNA form, the CDR3 reads TGCAGTGCTAGAGATCCAGGAATGTTGCAGACCCAGTACTTC.

The chain uses TRBV28 and TRBJ2-5; 8 nucleotides match TRBD2. V lost 5 bases, J lost 2 bases, and 7 bases stayed unmatched. This CDR3 region has 15 residues. The germline CDR1 and CDR2 sequences are MDHEN and SYDVKM. The CDR3 DNA reads as TGTGCCAGCAGTAAAGCGGGGGTGGGGCAAGAGACCCAGTACTTC. This sequence encodes CASSKAGVGQETQYF.

The rearrangement links TRBV27 to TRBJ2-7, with TRBD1 matching over 8 bases. This CDR3 comprises 14 residues. V lost 4 bases to trimming and J lost 1 base; unmatched junction nucleotides: 3. From germline, CDR1 is MNHEY and CDR2 SMNVEV (reference sequence). This chain's CDR3 is CASSYDRGSYEQYF. CDR3 nucleotide sequence: TGTGCCAGCAGTTATGACAGGGGATCCTACGAGCAGTACTTC.

This clonotype has a count of ten or more. The CDR3 sequence: CSAPGDRPDGPQHF. In DNA, the CDR3 is TGCAGTGCTCCTGGGGACCGTCCGGATGGGCCCCAGCATTTT. V and J are TRBV20-1 and TRBJ1-5; a possible D gene is TRBD1 (5 bases). Germline assignment: CDR1 DFQATT and CDR2 SNEGSKA (reference sequence). This CDR3 has 14 residues. V lost 5 bases and J lost 9, with 20 bases in between.

This sequence joins TRBV12-3 or TRBV12-4 and TRBJ2-7; 14 nucleotides match TRBD2. The J segment lost 6 bases and the V segment lost 5 bases, leaving 6 bases of the junction unmatched. The CDR3 spans 15 residues. The CDR3 region is CASSGGLAGVGEQYF. As DNA, the CDR3 is TGTGCCAGCAGTGGGGGACTAGCGGGAGTCGGCGAGCAGTACTTC.

In this sample, this clonotype turned up many times. The V gene is TRBV7-8, the J gene TRBJ2-2; D unresolved. Germline V gene sequence: CDR1 SGHVS, CDR2 FQNEAQ. CDR3 length equals 13 residues. Trimming removed 5 bases at V and 5 bases at J, with 9 bases between. The CDR3 DNA sequence: TGTGCCAGCAGCCCTATAGGGACCGGGGAGCTGTTTTTT. Translated, it gives CASSPIGTGELFF. The complete variable domain, with remaining parts taken from reference TRBV7-8 and TRBJ2-2, reads GAGVSQSPRYKVAKRGQDVALRCDPISGHVSLFWYQQALGQGPEFLTYFQNEAQLDKSGLPSDRFFAERPEGSVSTLKIQRTQQEDSAVYLCASSPIGTGELFFGEGSRLTVL.

This clonotype was counted ten times or more. CDR3 sequence: CASSLPSVGTEAFF. CDR3 coding DNA: TGTGCCAGCAGTTTACCCTCTGTGGGCACTGAAGCTTTCTTT. V gene TRBV28 combines with J gene TRBJ1-1; no clear D gene. Trimming took 2 bases from V and 4 from J, leaving 11 bases between them. This CDR3 comprises 14 residues. CDR1 and CDR2 from the germline V gene are MDHEN and SYDVKM.

This clonotype was counted ten times or more. The chain employs TRBV12-3 or TRBV12-4 and TRBJ2-5, with 13 bases that match TRBD2. J lost 5 bases, V lost 5 bases, and 5 bases had no gene match. CDR3 length: 15 residues. The CDR3 loop reads CASSRPTSGGETQYF. CDR3 nucleotides: TGTGCCAGCAGTCGCCCGACTAGCGGGGGGGAGACCCAGTACTTC.

This clonotype was counted ten times or more. This chain links TRBV4-2 with TRBJ2-2; TRBD2 matches at 7 bases. The CDR3 length is 17 residues. Germline values: CDR1 LGHNA, CDR2 YNFKEQ. The J segment lost 5 bases and the V segment lost 5 bases, leaving 14 bases of the junction unmatched. As DNA, the CDR3 is TGTGCCAGCAGCGTAGGTGCGGGAGTATCAATGACCGGGGAGCTGTTTTTT. Protein: CASSVGAGVSMTGELFF.